This T cell receptor beta chain comes out of a study of T cell responses to AZD1222 COVID-19 vaccine. V dropped 1 base and J dropped 7 bases, with 23 bases sitting between them. The CDR3 has 17 residues. Germline V gene lookup returns CDR1 LNHDA and CDR2 SQIVND (reference sequence). Notes on the study in general: Seropositive AZD1222 recipients at baseline numbered only 5 to 7. Donors, mostly white British, included more females; clonal diversity was possibly underestimated. With dominance at 160-218 and 743-854, vaccine-associated CD4 TCRs spanned spike. Repertoires were obtained only post-peak T cell response.

This table comes from immunoSEQ multiplex PCR, and its TCRdb copy is limited to in-frame clones, with some not included. The sample lists about 45,000 clones, approximately 90% occurring once. Turning to this clone: Its antigen is unknown.

The sequence derives from an adult who received the AZD1222 COVID-19 vaccine. The starting material was peripheral blood, obtained 28 days after the second AZD1222 dose. The chain couples TRBV19 to TRBJ2-7; D uncertain. The CDR3 nucleotides are TGTGCCAGTAGTATAGCCGGGCAGCCCCCATCTTGGCGGGAGCAGTACTTC. Its protein is CASSIAGQPPSWREQYF. The full variable domain, rest sourced from reference TRBV19 and TRBJ2-7, is DGGITQSPKYLFRKEGQNVTLSCEQNLNHDAMYWYRQDPGQGLRLIYYSQIVNDFQKGDIAEGYSVSREKKESFPLTVTSAQKNPTAFYLCASSIAGQPPSWREQYFGPGTRLTVT.